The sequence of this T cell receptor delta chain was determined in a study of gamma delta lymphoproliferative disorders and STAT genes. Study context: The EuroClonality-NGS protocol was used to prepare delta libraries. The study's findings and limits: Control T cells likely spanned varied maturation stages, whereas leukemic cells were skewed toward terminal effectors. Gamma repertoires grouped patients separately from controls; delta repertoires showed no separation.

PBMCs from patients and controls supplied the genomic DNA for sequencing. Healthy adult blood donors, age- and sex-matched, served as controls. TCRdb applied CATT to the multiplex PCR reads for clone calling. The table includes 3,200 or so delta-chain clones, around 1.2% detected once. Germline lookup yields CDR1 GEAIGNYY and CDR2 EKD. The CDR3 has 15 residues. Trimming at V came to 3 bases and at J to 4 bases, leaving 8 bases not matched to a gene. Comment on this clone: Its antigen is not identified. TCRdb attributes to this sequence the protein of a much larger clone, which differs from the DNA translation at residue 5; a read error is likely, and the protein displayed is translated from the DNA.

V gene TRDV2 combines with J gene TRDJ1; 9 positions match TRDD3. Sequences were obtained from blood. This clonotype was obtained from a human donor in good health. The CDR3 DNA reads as TGTGCCTGTGACGCACTGGGGGACCGACACGATAAACTCATCTTT. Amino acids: CACDALGDRHDKLIF.